This T cell receptor beta chain was retrieved from a study of neurological immune-mediated disorders. General study findings and limits: Phylogenetic grouping assigned the repertoires of 18 of 34 multiple sclerosis patients to a single related-CDR3 cluster, which may represent a signature. No CDR3 amino acid sequences recurred among expanded clones across subjects, suggesting private repertoires in all groups.

TCRdb itself ran the 5' RACE reads through MiXCR, one entry per CDR3 protein. Altogether some 37,000 distinct CDR3 sequences are present, roughly 3.2% being singletons, with the ten largest covering about 8.3%. Time point described: longitudinal time-point 1 (baseline). This clonotype showed up just a few times. What it binds is not known. Germline assignment: CDR1 KGHSH and CDR2 LQKENI. This CDR3 spans 17 amino acids. Trimming took off 4 bases at V and 2 bases at J, with 19 bases between the two ends. The sequenced material came from PBMCs. The sequence derives from an older woman with multiple sclerosis. The chain uses TRBV18 and TRBJ2-3; possibly TRBD2 for D (6 bases). CDR3 loop: CASSRWVAEQNTDTQYF. The CDR3 nucleotides are TGTGCCAGCTCACGATGGGTAGCGGAACAAAACACAGATACGCAGTATTTT. Together with reference TRBV18 and TRBJ2-3, the CDR3 gives the full variable domain: NAGVMQNPRHLVRRRGQEARLRCSPMKGHSHVYWYRQLPEEGLKFMVYLQKENIIDESGMPKERFSAEFPKEGPSILRIQQVVRGDSAAYFCASSRWVAEQNTDTQYFGPGTRLTVL.